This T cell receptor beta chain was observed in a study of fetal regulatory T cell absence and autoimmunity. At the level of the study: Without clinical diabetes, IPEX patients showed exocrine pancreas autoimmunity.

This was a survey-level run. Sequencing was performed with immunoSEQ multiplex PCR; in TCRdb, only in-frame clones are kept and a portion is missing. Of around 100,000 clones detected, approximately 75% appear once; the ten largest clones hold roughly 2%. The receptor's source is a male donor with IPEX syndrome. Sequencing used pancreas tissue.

The CDR3 loop is CASGLFRTTLYEQYF. CDR3 nucleotides: TGTGCTAGTGGTTTATTTAGGACTACCCTCTACGAGCAGTACTTC. The chain employs TRBV12-5 and TRBJ2-7; a weak D match, TRBD2 (6 bases). This CDR3 has 15 residues. V lost 3 bases and J 3 bases, leaving 15 bases between the germline ends. Germline lookup yields CDR1 LGHNT and CDR2 FRNRAP.